Each of the 7 T cell receptor beta chains below was sequenced from the same sample in a study of blood T cell repertoires in COVID-19. Some clones are missing from TCRdb's copy, which holds only in-frame ones; the method was immunoSEQ multiplex PCR. The data show around 310,000 clones, roughly 90% seen once. Sequencing was done on a sample of peripheral blood. Receptors were obtained from a woman aged 45 to 65 with active or convalescent COVID-19.

This chain connects TRBV5-1 to TRBJ1-2, with D maybe TRBD1 (5 bases). V was shortened by 0 bases and J by 11 bases, with 23 bases between the two germline ends. Germline-derived CDR1 and CDR2 are SGHRS and YFSETQ. The CDR3 loop spans 16 amino acids. The CDR3 DNA sequence: TGCGCCAGCAGCTTGGGCGACGGGCAGGGTCTATGGGGTTACACCTTC. Translation gives CASSLGDGQGLWGYTF.

This chain joins TRBV3-1 (or the pseudogene TRBV3-2) and TRBJ1-1; 8 bases line up with TRBD1. With V trimmed by 3 bases and J by 2 bases, 5 bases remained unmatched. CDR1 is LGHDT and CDR2 is YNNKEL in the germline V gene (reference sequence). This CDR3 is built from 15 residues. CDR3 amino acids: CASSQSDRDNTEAFF. CDR3 DNA sequence: TGTGCCAGCAGCCAGTCGGACAGGGACAACACTGAAGCTTTCTTT.

The chain combines TRBV28 with TRBJ1-5; a possible D gene is TRBD1 (5 bases). The CDR3 is 14 residues long. Germline V lookup: CDR1 MDHEN, CDR2 SYDVKM. Trimming left V 1 base short and J 4 bases short, with 8 bases between. The chain's CDR3 is CASSLYAGNQPQHF. The CDR3 DNA reads as TGTGCCAGCAGTTTATACGCAGGGAATCAGCCCCAGCATTTT.

V usage is TRBV3-1 (or the pseudogene TRBV3-2) and J usage is TRBJ2-7; D gene ambiguous. Trimming stripped 0 bases from V and 8 bases from J, with 8 bases between. The CDR3 has 12 residues. Per the germline V gene, CDR1 is LGHDT and CDR2 is YNNKEL (reference sequence). CDR3 DNA sequence: TGTGCCAGCAGCCAAGATGCGACAAAGCAGTACTTC. This sequence encodes CASSQDATKQYF.

The V call is TRBV9, the J call TRBJ2-5, with D possibly TRBD2 on 6 matching bases. The germline CDR1 and CDR2 sequences are SGDLS and YYNGEE. The length of the CDR3 is 14 residues. With 2 bases removed from V and 1 base from J, the gap between germline ends came to 9 bases. Here the CDR3 reads CASSVGTGQETQYF. The CDR3 DNA sequence: TGTGCCAGCAGCGTGGGGACTGGCCAAGAGACCCAGTACTTC.

The rearrangement links TRBV11-2 to TRBJ2-5; D remains ambiguous. This CDR3 comprises 12 residues. The germline V gene has CDR1 SGHAT and CDR2 FQNNGV. V shed 5 bases and J shed 5 bases, with 9 bases lying between them. The chain's CDR3 is CASSAAAETQYF. CDR3 sequence (DNA): TGTGCCAGCAGCGCGGCGGCCGAGACCCAGTACTTC.

With respect to this clone: The sample carries other DNA sequences with the same CDR3. The J gene is TRBJ2-7, the V gene TRBV28; D is undetermined. The germline gives CDR1 MDHEN, CDR2 SYDVKM. With 6 bases removed from V and 2 bases from J, the gap between germline ends came to 8 bases. The CDR3 contains 12 residues. This chain's CDR3 is CASSLRAYEQYF. CDR3 sequence (DNA): TGTGCCAGCAGCTTACGAGCCTACGAGCAGTACTTC.